What follows are 17 T cell receptor beta chains derived from one specimen sequenced in a study of tumor-infiltrating lymphocytes in primary liver carcinoma. The template, about 500 ng total RNA, yielded TCR beta cDNA made with a constant-region primer. Generation of the TCR beta libraries relied on three nested multiplex PCR rounds using slightly modified ARM-PCR. A C-beta reverse primer was combined with TRBV1-TRBV30 forward primers in the first two PCR rounds, and each round had 10 cycles. TCRdb fed the multiplex PCR reads into MiXCR, producing one record per CDR3 protein. Of 80,000 to 100,000 distinct CDR3 sequences detected, around 68% appear once; the ten largest clones hold 27%. Extraction of RNA together with DNA used 20-30 mg of unsorted bulk tissue. The sample consisted of tumor-adjacent normal liver tissue. The source of these receptors is a middle-aged man with primary liver carcinoma and hepatitis B virus infection.

To note about this clonotype: A junction boundary mismatches the germline segment, possibly from a read error. The V gene is TRBV12-3 or TRBV12-4, the J gene TRBJ2-7; D not certain. The CDR3 contains 11 residues. The CDR3 is CASSLEQLYRF. As DNA, the CDR3 is TGTGCCAGCAGTTTGGAGCAACTCTATCGGTTC.

The chain joins TRBV29-1 to TRBJ2-1; D gene ambiguous. V was clipped by 8 bases and J by 7 bases, with 18 bases between them. CDR3 size: 13 residues. CDR1 is SQVTM and CDR2 is ANQGSEA in the germline V gene. CDR3 in DNA: TGCAGCATTGCGCAGCAGGAGAGTAATGAGCAGTTCTTC. Its protein is CSIAQQESNEQFF.

This rearrangement joins TRBV5-1 to TRBJ1-4, with D unclear. This CDR3 contains 16 residues. Germline V gives CDR1 SGHRS, CDR2 YFSETQ. This CDR3 reads CTISLASGQLNEKLFF. Here the CDR3 DNA reads TGCACCATCAGCTTGGCCAGTGGTCAGCTTAATGAAAAACTGTTTTTT.

About this clonotype: A read error is possible here, since a much larger clone lies one base away. The chain is built from TRBV7-8 and TRBJ2-1; D may correspond to TRBD1 or TRBD2 (5 bases each). Germline V gene sequence: CDR1 SGHVS, CDR2 FQNEAQ. Trimming left V 5 bases short and J 3 bases short, with 14 bases between. This CDR3 comprises 15 residues. The CDR3 loop is CASSPLRGGYNEQFF. In DNA, the CDR3 is TGTGCCAGCAGCCCCCTGAGGGGCGGCTACAATGAGCAGTTCTTC.

In regard to this clonotype: It may be a read error: a sequence one base away is much more abundant. V and J are TRBV4-1 and TRBJ2-1; possible D gene TRBD2, 6 bases. Germline values: CDR1 MGHRA, CDR2 YSYEKL. The length of the CDR3 is 15 residues. V lost 3 bases, J lost 8 bases, and 17 bases lay in between. The CDR3 sequence: CASSQKRLAYDEQFF. DNA for the CDR3: TGCGCCAGCAGCCAGAAGCGGCTAGCGTACGATGAGCAGTTCTTC.

This clonotype was counted a few times. This sequence may be a read error, since a much larger clone differs from it by one base. This chain joins TRBV29-1 and TRBJ1-2, with TRBD1 matching over 11 bases. Germline V CDR1 and CDR2: SQVTM, ANQGSEA. V lost 7 bases, J lost 3 bases, and 4 bases stayed unmatched. This CDR3 comprises 13 residues. The CDR3 protein is CSAGTGGYYGYTF. DNA for the CDR3: TGCAGCGCCGGGACAGGGGGGTACTATGGCTACACCTTC.

On this clonotype: Its ends do not fully match the called genes, so a read error is possible. This rearrangement joins TRBV11-2 to TRBJ2-4, with D possibly TRBD1 on 6 matching bases. The CDR3 contains 13 residues. The germline gives CDR1 SGHAT, CDR2 FQNNGV. CDR3 DNA: TGTGCCAACAGCTTTCAAGGGGGAACGGTTCAGTACTTC. It specifies CANSFQGGTVQYF.

To note about this clonotype: A read error may produce the germline difference seen at one junction end. As DNA, the CDR3 is TGTGCCAGGAGTGAAAATACGGGAGAGACCCAGTACTTC. Its translation is CARSENTGETQYF. V gene TRBV2 combines with J gene TRBJ2-5; D not resolved. The CDR3 length is 13 residues. Germline CDR1 reads SNHLY; CDR2 reads FYNNEI.

This clonotype was counted ten times or more. A clone one base away is much larger, so this may be a read error. V and J are TRBV11-2 and TRBJ2-1; 10 nucleotides align to TRBD2. Germline CDR1 SGHAT, CDR2 FQNNGV. The CDR3 loop spans 15 amino acids. CDR3 protein: CASSQLAGGYNEQSF. CDR3 DNA sequence: TGTGCCAGCAGCCAATTAGCGGGGGGCTACAATGAGCAGTCCTTC.

The rearrangement links TRBV29-1 to TRBJ2-1, with TRBD1 matching over 10 bases. The germline V gene encodes CDR1 SQVTM and CDR2 ANQGSEA. This CDR3 has 14 residues. J was trimmed by 6 bases and V by 8 bases; bases with no gene match: 10. CDR3 protein: CSLAGTGVPNEQFF. CDR3 sequence (DNA): TGCAGCCTTGCCGGGACAGGGGTGCCCAATGAGCAGTTCTTC.

To note about this clonotype: Its ends do not fully match the called genes, so a read error is possible. The chain combines TRBV24-1 with TRBJ2-1; 7 bases map to TRBD1. In germline, CDR1 is KGHDR, CDR2 SFDVKD. This CDR3 has 16 residues. CDR3 nucleotide sequence: TGTGCCATCAGTGGGACAGATGCGGACTCCTACAATGAGCAGTTCTTC. It encodes CAISGTDADSYNEQFF.

This clonotype occurred once. One end of the junction does not line up with germline, which may come from a read error. The chain recombines TRBV11-2 with TRBJ2-2; possible D gene TRBD2, 5 bases. The CDR3 length is 14 residues. From germline, CDR1 is SGHAT and CDR2 FQNNGV. This CDR3 reads CTSSHGRDTGELFF. CDR3 bases: TGTACCAGCAGCCACGGGCGGGACACCGGGGAGCTGTTTTTT.

This clonotype was seen many times. The chain recombines TRBV7-9 with TRBJ2-7, with 7 bases that match TRBD1. With V trimmed by 5 bases and J by 5 bases, 3 bases remained unmatched. This CDR3 contains 12 residues. CDR1 is SEHNR, CDR2 FQNEAQ, per germline (reference sequence). DNA of the CDR3: TGTGCCAGCAGCCGGACAGGAGACGAGCAGTACTTC. Its translation: CASSRTGDEQYF.

This clonotype was observed a single time. An end of the junction does not agree with germline; a read error may underlie this. The chain links TRBV4-1 to TRBJ2-7, with D perhaps assigned TRBD1 or TRBD2 (5 bases each). The V gene's germline CDR1 is MGHRA and CDR2 YSYEKL. The CDR3 has 14 residues. The CDR3 loop is CANSQDPAGAAQYF. The CDR3 DNA reads as TGCGCCAACAGCCAAGATCCCGCCGGGGCTGCGCAGTACTTC.

The chain has TRBV30 and TRBJ2-6, with D unresolved. The CDR3 contains 16 residues. Germline CDR1 is GTSNPN and CDR2 is SVGIG (reference sequence). The V gene lost 2 bases and the J gene lost 0 bases, with 11 bases spanning the gap. The CDR3 spells CAWSNSGLSGANVLTF. The CDR3 coding sequence is TGTGCCTGGAGTAACAGTGGGCTCTCTGGGGCCAACGTCCTGACTTTC.

The V and J genes are TRBV28 and TRBJ2-2; no firm D call. The CDR3 is 12 amino acids. V lost 6 bases, J lost 7 bases, and 9 bases lay in between. Germline CDR1 reads MDHEN; CDR2 reads SYDVKM. The CDR3 reads CASRERDGELFF. The CDR3 nucleotides are TGTGCCAGCAGGGAAAGGGACGGGGAGCTGTTTTTT.

This clonotype was counted once. Its ends do not fully match the called genes, so a read error is possible. The chain couples TRBV29-1 to TRBJ2-3; D may correspond to TRBD1 or TRBD2 (5 bases each). The CDR3 has 15 amino acids. Per germline, CDR1 SQVTM and CDR2 ANQGSEA. Written as DNA, the CDR3 is TGCAGCTCGAAGAGGGGCTCCAAAAACACAGATAGGCAGTATTTT. This encodes CSSKRGSKNTDRQYF.